This record looks at one T cell receptor beta chain sequence and its context. This clone's antigen is unknown. Base qualities are not at hand, and no much larger clone is one base apart. The collaborating institutions used their own protocols to collect whole blood in K2EDTA tubes. Collaborator samples were shipped for TCRbeta analysis as frozen whole blood, isolated PBMCs, or DNA extracted from either sample type. TCRbeta CDR3 regions were amplified from genomic DNA by means of the immunoSEQ Assay, a bias-controlled multiplex PCR. The authors processed their data as follows. Within the assay, amplification of reference gene primers was used to estimate how many nucleated cells each sample contained. To quantify the absolute abundance of each unique TCRbeta CDR3 rearrangement, sequence reads were collapsed and filtered. For each sample, productive Simpson clonality was calculated as the square root of Simpson's diversity index across productive rearrangements. Sourced from immuneACCESS, this table was stored by TCRdb with only in-frame sequences that have V and J called. A share of the clones is absent; for the studies checked, an unresolved V gene accounts for under half, and the remainder has no known explanation. That table furnishes V, J and clone size, whereas the DNA furnished D and trimming. The sample records 35,000 to 45,000 clones, 88% of which are singletons. The top ten clonotypes cover 3.7% of the sample.

These data originate in a study of blood T cell repertoires in COVID-19 (TCRdb year 2020). About the full investigation: Collaborator samples came from the United States, Italy and Spain and covered acute and convalescent phases of COVID-19. Where available, HLA class I and class II types were obtained from metadata supplied by the sample provider rather than from assay-based typing. The prospective study material was composed of cDNA or gDNA derived from T cells, B-cell-depleted T cells, or PBMCs. Samples were obtained from the ongoing ImmuneRACE study (first 160 participants) and from some 1,300 subjects provided by 6 global collaborators. The repertoires were released in a freely available public database meant as a resource for research on the immune response to SARS-CoV-2. The sample metadata nearly always contained a de-identified subject ID, COVID-19 status, age in years and sex. Subjects who had been exposed to COVID-19, were actively infected with it, or had recovered from it provided the deeply sampled blood TCRbeta repertoires that made up the dataset.

Relative to germline, V is missing 4 bases and J is missing 6 bases, with 10 bases of the junction outside any gene match. Measured from the cysteine to the phenylalanine, the CDR3 is 15 residues long. Only the CDR3 part of the read is kept: 45 bases, read in frame from the first base. The germline V gene supplies CDR1 MNHEY and CDR2 SVGAGI. Broader findings and caveats from the paper: Clinical and demographic metadata were provided uncurated, with the amount varying by source and participant.

The TCR was taken from a human donor in a cohort sampled during active COVID-19. The sequence links TRBV6-5 to TRBJ2-7; TRBD2 lines up with 9 middle nucleotides. Material: peripheral blood. In nucleotides, the sequence is TGTGCCAGCAGTTCCCTCGCGGGGGGGCCGGGCGAGCAGTACTTC. This translates into CASSSLAGGPGEQYF.